This T cell receptor (beta chain) was identified during a study of early stage breast cancer tumors. About the research overall: Most invasive tumors, about 75% of the 16, were ER+/PR+/HER2-.

General study findings and limits: Compared with adjacent normal breast tissue, tumors showed 2 to 3-fold greater T cell density and higher clonality.

Germline CDR1 is MGHRA and CDR2 is YSYEKL. The CDR3 spans 15 residues. With 4 bases removed from V and 2 bases from J, the gap between germline ends came to 15 bases. On this clone: No antigen is known for it.

Method: immunoSEQ multiplex PCR; TCRdb's copy keeps in-frame clones and lacks some. The table includes around 25,000 clones, roughly 64% detected once. This TCR derives from a person in their sixties or seventies with breast cancer. The V and J genes are TRBV4-1 and TRBJ2-7, with a possible D match to TRBD1 (8 bases). Sequencing input: breast tumor tissue. CDR3 region: CASSRTGGGTYEQYF. In DNA, the CDR3 is TGCGCCAGCAGCCGAACAGGGGGGGGCACCTACGAGCAGTACTTC.